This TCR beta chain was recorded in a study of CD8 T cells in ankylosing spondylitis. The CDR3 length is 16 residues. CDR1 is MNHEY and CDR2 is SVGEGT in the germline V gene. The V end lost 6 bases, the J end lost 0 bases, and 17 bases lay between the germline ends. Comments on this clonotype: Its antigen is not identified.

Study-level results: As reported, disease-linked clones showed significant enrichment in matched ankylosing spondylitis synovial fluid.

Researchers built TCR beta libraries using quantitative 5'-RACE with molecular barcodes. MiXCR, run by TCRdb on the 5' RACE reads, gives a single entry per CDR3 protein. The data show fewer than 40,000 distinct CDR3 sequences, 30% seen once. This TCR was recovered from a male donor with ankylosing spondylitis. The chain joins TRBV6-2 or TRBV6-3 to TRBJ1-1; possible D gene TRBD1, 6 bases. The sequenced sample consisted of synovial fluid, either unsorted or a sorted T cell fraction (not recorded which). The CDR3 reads CASSVSTGTLNTEAFF. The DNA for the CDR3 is TGTGCCAGCAGCGTATCGACAGGTACCCTGAACACTGAAGCTTTCTTT.